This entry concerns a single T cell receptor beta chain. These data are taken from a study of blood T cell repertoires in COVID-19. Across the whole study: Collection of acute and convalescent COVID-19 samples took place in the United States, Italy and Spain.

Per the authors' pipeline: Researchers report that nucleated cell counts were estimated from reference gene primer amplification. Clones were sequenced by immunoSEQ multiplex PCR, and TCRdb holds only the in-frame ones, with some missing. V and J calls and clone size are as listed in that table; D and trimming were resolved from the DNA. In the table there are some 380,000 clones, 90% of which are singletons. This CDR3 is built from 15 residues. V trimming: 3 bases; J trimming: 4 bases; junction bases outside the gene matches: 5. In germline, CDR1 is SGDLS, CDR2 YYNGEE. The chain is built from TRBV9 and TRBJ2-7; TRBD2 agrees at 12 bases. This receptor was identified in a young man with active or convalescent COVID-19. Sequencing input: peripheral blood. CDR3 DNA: TGTGCCAGCAGCGAAAACGGACTAGCGGGGTACGAGCAGTACTTC. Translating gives CASSENGLAGYEQYF.